This T cell receptor (beta chain) was recorded in a study of blood T cell repertoires in COVID-19. Study-wide context: Collection of acute and convalescent COVID-19 samples took place in the United States, Italy and Spain. T cells, B-cell-depleted T cells, or PBMCs supplied cDNA or gDNA.

In the original analysis: Reference gene primer amplification yielded estimated nucleated cell counts. Repertoires were generated with immunoSEQ multiplex PCR, while TCRdb's copy carries only in-frame clones and drops some. V and J calls and clone size are as listed in that table; D and trimming were resolved from the DNA. The top ten clones hold roughly 10% of a sample with 51,000 or so clones, 89% of them seen once. The CDR3 extends over 15 amino acids. V lost 0 bases, J lost 4 bases, and 10 bases lay in between. CDR1 and CDR2 from the germline V gene are SGHTA and FQGNSA. Input material: peripheral blood. The J gene is TRBJ2-1, the V gene TRBV7-2; possible D gene TRBD2, 7 bases. The sequence was collected from a man aged 80 or over with active or convalescent COVID-19. CDR3 in amino acids: CASSLAGGAYNEQFF. The DNA for the CDR3 is TGTGCCAGCAGCTTAGCGGGGGGGGCTTACAATGAGCAGTTCTTC.